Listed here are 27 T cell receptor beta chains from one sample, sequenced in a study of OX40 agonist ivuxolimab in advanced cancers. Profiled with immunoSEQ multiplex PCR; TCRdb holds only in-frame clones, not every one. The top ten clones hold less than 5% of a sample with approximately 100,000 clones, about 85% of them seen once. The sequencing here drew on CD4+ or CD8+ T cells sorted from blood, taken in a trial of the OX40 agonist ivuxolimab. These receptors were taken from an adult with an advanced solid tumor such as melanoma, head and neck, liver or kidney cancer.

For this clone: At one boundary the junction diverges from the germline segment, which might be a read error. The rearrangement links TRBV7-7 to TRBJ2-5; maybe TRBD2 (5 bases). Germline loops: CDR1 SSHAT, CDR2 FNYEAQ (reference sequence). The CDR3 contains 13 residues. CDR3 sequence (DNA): TGTGCTAGCAGCTTAGTCCTAGCAGAGACCCAGTACTTC. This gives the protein CASSLVLAETQYF.

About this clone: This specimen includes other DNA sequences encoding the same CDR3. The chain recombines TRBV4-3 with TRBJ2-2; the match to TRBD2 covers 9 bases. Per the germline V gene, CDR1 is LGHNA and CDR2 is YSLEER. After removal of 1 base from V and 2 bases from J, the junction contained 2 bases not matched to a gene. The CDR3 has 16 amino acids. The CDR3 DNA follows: TGCGCCAGCAGCCAAGGACTAGCGGAAAACACCGGGGAGCTGTTTTTT. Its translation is CASSQGLAENTGELFF.

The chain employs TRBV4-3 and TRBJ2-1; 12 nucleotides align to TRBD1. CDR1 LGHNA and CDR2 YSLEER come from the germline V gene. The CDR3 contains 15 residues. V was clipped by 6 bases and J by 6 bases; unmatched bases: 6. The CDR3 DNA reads TGCGCCAGCAGTCCCGGGACAGGGGGCGGCAATGAGCAGTTCTTC. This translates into CASSPGTGGGNEQFF.

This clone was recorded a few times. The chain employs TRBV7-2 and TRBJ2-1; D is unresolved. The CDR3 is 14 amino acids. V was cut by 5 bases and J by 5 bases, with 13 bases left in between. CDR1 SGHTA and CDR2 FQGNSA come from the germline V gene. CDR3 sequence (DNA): TGTGCCAGCAGCCCCCCCCCGGACCACAATGAGCAGTTCTTC. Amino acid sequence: CASSPPPDHNEQFF.

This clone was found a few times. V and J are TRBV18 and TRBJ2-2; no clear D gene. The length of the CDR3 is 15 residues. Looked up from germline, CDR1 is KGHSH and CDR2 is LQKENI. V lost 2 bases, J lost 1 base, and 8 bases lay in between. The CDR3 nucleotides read TGTGCCAGCTCACCAAGGTTAGAGAACACCGGGGAGCTGTTTTTT. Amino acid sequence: CASSPRLENTGELFF.

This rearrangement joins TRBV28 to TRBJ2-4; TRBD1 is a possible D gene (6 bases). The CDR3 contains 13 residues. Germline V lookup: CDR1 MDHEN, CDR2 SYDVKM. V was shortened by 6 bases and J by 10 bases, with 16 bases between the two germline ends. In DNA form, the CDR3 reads TGTGCCAGCAGGATACAGGGCGATCGGATTCAGTACTTC. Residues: CASRIQGDRIQYF.

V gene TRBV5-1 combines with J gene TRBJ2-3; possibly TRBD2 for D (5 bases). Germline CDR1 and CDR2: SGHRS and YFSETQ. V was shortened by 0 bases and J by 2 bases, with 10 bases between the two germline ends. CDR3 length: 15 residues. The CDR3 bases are TGCGCCAGCAGCTTGGAACGGGGTCACACAGATACGCAGTATTTT. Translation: CASSLERGHTDTQYF.

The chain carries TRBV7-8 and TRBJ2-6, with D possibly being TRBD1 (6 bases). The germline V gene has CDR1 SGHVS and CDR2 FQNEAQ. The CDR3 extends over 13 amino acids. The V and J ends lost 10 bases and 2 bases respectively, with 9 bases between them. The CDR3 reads CAIPGAGANVLTF. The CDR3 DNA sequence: TGTGCCATCCCAGGGGCTGGGGCCAACGTCCTGACTTTC. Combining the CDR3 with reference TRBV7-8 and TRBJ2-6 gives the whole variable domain GAGVSQSPRYKVAKRGQDVALRCDPISGHVSLFWYQQALGQGPEFLTYFQNEAQLDKSGLPSDRFFAERPEGSVSTLKIQRTQQEDSAVYLCAIPGAGANVLTFGAGSRLTVL.

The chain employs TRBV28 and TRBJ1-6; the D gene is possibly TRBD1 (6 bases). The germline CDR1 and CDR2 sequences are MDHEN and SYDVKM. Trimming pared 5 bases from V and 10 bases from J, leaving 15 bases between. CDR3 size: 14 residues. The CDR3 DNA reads TGTGCCAGCAGTCCCCAGGGGAGTGGCTCACCCCTCCACTTT. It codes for CASSPQGSGSPLHF.

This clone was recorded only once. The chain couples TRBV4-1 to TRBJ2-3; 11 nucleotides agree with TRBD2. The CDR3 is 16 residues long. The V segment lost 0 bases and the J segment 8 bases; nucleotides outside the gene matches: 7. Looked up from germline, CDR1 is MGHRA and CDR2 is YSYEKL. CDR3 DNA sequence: TGCGCCAGCAGCCAAGAGACTAGCGGGACTCGTAGTACGCAGTATTTT. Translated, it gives CASSQETSGTRSTQYF.

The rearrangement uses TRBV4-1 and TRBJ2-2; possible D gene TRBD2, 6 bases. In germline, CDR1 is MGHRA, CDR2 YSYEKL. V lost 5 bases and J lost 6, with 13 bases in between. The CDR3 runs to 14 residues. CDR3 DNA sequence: TGCGCCAGCAGCTCGTCCTGGAGGGCCGGGGAGCTGTTTTTT. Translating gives CASSSSWRAGELFF.

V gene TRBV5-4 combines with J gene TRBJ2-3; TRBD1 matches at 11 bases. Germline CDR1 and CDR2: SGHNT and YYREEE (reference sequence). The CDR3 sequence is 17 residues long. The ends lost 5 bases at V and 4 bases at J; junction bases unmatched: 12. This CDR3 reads CASSRLTRTGGADTQYF. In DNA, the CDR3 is TGTGCCAGCAGTAGATTGACGCGGACAGGGGGCGCAGATACGCAGTATTTT. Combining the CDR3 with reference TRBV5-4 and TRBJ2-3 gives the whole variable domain ETGVTQSPTHLIKTRGQQVTLRCSSQSGHNTVSWYQQALGQGPQFIFQYYREEENGRGNFPPRFSGLQFPNYSSELNVNALELDDSALYLCASSRLTRTGGADTQYFGPGTRLTVL.

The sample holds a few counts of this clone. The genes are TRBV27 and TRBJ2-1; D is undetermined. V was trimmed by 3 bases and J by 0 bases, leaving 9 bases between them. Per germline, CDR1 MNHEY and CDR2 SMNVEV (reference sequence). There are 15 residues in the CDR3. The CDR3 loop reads CASSFEASSYNEQFF. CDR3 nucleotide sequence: TGTGCCAGCAGTTTTGAGGCCAGCTCCTACAATGAGCAGTTCTTC.

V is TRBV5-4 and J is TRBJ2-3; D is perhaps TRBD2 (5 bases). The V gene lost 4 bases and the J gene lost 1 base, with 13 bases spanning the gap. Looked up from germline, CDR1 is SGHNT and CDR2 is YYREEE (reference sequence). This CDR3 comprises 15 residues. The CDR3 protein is CASSPGNPRTDTQYF. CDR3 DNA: TGTGCCAGCAGCCCGGGGAACCCACGCACAGATACGCAGTATTTT.

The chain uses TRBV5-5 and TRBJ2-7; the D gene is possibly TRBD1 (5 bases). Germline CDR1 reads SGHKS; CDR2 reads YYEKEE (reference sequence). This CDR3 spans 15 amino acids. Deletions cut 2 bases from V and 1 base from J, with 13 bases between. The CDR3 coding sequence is TGTGCCAGCAGCTTCGCCGGACACCGATCCTACGAGCAGTACTTC. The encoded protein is CASSFAGHRSYEQYF. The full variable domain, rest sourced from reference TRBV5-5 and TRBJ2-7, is DAGVTQSPTHLIKTRGQQVTLRCSPISGHKSVSWYQQVLGQGPQFIFQYYEKEERGRGNFPDRFSARQFPNYSSELNVNALLLGDSALYLCASSFAGHRSYEQYFGPGTRLTVT.

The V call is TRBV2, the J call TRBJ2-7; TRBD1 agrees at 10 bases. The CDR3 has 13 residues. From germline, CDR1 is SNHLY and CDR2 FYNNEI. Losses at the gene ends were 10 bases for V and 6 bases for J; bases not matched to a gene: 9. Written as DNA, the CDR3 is TGTGCCACCAAAAGTGACAGGGGGCGCGAGCAGTACTTC. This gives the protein CATKSDRGREQYF. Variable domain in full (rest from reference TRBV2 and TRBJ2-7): EPEVTQTPSHQVTQMGQEVILRCVPISNHLYFYWYRQILGQKVEFLVSFYNNEISEKSEIFDDQFSVERPDGSNFTLKIRSTKLEDSAMYFCATKSDRGREQYFGPGTRLTVT.

In DNA form, the CDR3 reads TGTGCCAGCAGCTCCAGGGGGGGACTAGGGAACTACGAGCAGTACTTC. It is translated as CASSSRGGLGNYEQYF. The chain uses TRBV13 and TRBJ2-7; tentatively, D is TRBD2 (8 bases). Germline CDR1 is PRHDT and CDR2 is FYEKMQ (reference sequence). V lost 4 bases, J lost 3 bases, and 19 bases lay in between. This CDR3 is 16 amino acids long. The whole variable domain, remainder taken from reference TRBV13 and TRBJ2-7, is AAGVIQSPRHLIKEKRETATLKCYPIPRHDTVYWYQQGPGQDPQFLISFYEKMQSDKGSIPDRFSAQQFSDYHSELNMSSLELGDSALYFCASSSRGGLGNYEQYFGPGTRLTVT.

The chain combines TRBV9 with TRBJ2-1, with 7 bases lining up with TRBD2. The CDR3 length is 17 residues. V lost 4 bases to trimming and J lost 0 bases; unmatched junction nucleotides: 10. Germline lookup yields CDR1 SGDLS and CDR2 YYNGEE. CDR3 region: CASSLTSAISSYNEQFF. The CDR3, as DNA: TGTGCCAGCAGCCTAACTAGCGCGATCAGCTCCTACAATGAGCAGTTCTTC.

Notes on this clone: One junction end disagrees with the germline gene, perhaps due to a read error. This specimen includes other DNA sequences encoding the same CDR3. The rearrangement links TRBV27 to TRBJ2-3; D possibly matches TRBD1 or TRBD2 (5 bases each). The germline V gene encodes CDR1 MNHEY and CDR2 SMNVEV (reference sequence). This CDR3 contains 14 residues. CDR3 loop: CASSPGDSTDTQYF. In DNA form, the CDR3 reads TGCGCCAGCAGTCCTGGGGACAGCACAGATACGCAGTATTTT.

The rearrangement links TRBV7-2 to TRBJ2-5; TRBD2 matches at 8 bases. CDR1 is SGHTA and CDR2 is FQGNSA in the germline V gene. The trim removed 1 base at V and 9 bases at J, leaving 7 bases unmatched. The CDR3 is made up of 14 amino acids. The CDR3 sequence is CASSLEGPRGAQYF. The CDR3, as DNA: TGTGCCAGCAGCTTAGAGGGCCCGCGGGGGGCCCAGTACTTC.

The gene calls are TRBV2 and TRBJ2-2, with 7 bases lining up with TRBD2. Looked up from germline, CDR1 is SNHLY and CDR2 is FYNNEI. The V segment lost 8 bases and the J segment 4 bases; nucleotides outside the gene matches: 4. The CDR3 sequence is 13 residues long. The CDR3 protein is CASWTSGTGELFF. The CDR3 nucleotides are TGTGCCAGCTGGACTAGTGGCACCGGGGAGCTGTTTTTT.

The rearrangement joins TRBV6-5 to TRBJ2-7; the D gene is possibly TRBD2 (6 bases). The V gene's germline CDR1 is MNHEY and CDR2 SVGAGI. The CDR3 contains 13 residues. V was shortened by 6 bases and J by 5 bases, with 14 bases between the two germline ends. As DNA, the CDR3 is TGTGCCAGCAGGGGACTTAGCCCCAACGAGCAGTACTTC. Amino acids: CASRGLSPNEQYF.

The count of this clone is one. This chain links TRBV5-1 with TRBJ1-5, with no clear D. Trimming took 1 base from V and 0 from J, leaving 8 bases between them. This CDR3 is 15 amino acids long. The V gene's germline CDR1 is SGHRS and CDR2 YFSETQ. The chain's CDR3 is CASSLSPGSNQPQHF. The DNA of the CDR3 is TGCGCCAGCAGCTTGAGCCCGGGTAGCAATCAGCCCCAGCATTTT.

The CDR3 DNA reads as TGTGCCAGCGCAGCCGGCAGGGCCGACTACACAGATACGCAGTATTTT. It encodes CASAAGRADYTDTQYF. The rearrangement uses TRBV6-6 and TRBJ2-3; the D gene could be TRBD1 or TRBD2 (5 bases each). CDR3 length: 16 amino acids. Trimming took off 8 bases at V and 2 bases at J, with 20 bases between the two ends. The germline V gene has CDR1 MNHNY and CDR2 SVGAGI (reference sequence).

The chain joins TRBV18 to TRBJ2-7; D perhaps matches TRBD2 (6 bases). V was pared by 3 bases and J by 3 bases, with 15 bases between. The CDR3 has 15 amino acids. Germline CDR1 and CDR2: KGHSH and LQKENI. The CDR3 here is CASSPYGEAYYEQYF. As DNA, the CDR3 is TGTGCCAGCTCACCTTATGGGGAGGCCTACTACGAGCAGTACTTC.

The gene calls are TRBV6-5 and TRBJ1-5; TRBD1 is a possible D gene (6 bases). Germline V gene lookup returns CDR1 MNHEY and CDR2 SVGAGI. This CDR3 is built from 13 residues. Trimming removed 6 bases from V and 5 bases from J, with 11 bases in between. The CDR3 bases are TGTGCCAGCAGGTCCCCAGGGGATCAGCCCCAGCATTTT. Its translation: CASRSPGDQPQHF.

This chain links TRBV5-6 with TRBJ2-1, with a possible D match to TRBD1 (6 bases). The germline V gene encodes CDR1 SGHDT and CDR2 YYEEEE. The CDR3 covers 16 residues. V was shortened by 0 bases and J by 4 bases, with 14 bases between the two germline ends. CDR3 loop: CASSLDRDAQYNEQFF. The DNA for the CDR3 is TGTGCCAGCAGCTTGGACAGGGATGCCCAATACAATGAGCAGTTCTTC.